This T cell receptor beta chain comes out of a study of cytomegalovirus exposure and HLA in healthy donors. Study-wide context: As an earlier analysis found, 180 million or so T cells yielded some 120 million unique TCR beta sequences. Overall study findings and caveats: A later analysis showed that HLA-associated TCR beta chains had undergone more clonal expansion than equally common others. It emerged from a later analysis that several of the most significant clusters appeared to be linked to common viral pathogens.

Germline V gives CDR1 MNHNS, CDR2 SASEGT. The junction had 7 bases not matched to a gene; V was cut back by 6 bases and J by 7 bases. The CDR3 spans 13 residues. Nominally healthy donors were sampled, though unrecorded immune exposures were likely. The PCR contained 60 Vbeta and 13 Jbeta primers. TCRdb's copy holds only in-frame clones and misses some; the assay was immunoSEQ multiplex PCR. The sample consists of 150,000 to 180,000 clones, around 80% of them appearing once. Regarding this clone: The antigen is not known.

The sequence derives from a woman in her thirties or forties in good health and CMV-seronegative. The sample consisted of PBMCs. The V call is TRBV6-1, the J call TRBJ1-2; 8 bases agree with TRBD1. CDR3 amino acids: CASRSGQEGGYTF. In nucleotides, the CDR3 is TGTGCCAGCAGGTCGGGACAGGAAGGTGGCTACACCTTC.